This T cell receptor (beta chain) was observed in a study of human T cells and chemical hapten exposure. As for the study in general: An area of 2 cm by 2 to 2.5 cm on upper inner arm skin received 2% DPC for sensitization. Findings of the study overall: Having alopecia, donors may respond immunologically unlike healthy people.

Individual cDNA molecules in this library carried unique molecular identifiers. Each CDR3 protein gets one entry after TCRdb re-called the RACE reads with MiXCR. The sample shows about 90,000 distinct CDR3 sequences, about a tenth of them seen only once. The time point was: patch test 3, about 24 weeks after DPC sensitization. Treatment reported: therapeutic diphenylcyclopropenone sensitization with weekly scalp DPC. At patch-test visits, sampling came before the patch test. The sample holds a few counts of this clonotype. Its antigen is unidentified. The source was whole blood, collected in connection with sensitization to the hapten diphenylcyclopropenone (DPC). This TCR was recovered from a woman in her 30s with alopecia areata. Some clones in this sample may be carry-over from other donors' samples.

The CDR3: CASRPTSGGYNEQFF. CDR3 in DNA: TGCGCCAGCCGTCCCACTAGCGGGGGCTACAATGAGCAGTTCTTC. The rearrangement links TRBV10-2 to TRBJ2-1; 11 nucleotides align to TRBD2. The germline V gene encodes CDR1 WSHSY and CDR2 SAAADI. There are 15 residues in the CDR3. The V segment lost 8 bases and the J segment 3 bases; nucleotides outside the gene matches: 6.